This T cell receptor beta chain was documented in a study of immune evolution from preneoplasia to lung adenocarcinoma. V was clipped by 4 bases and J by 0 bases; unmatched bases: 4. CDR3 length: 16 residues. CDR1 and CDR2 from the germline V gene are SGHAT and FQDESV (reference sequence). Measured with immunoSEQ multiplex PCR; TCRdb has only the in-frame clones, and not every one. This sample has roughly 21,000 clones, with approximately 75% found just once. The genes are TRBV11-1 and TRBJ2-2, with 8 bases lining up with TRBD1. This sequence was found in a person in their 60s with lung adenocarcinoma. The sequencing input was FFPE invasive lung adenocarcinoma tissue. For the CDR3, the DNA is TGTGCCAGCAGCTCCCAGGGGGCCGCGAACACCGGGGAGCTGTTTTTT. It specifies CASSSQGAANTGELFF.